The 11 T cell receptor beta chains listed next were all sequenced from one sample in a study of CD8 T cells in Susac syndrome. RNA totalling roughly 0.45 to 1 ug underwent reverse transcription with random hexamers. TCRdb called the immunoSEQ multiplex PCR reads again in MiXCR, with one record for every CDR3 protein. This table has 300,000 or so distinct CDR3 sequences, about 92% appearing once. The specimen sequenced was CD4+ T cells from PBMCs. These receptors all come from a human donor with multiple sclerosis.

The chain uses TRBV20-1 and TRBJ1-5; no reliable D call. Trimming pared 7 bases from V and 0 bases from J, leaving 13 bases between. The CDR3 spans 14 residues. Germline CDR1 DFQATT, CDR2 SNEGSKA (reference sequence). The CDR3 sequence: CSGTRANSNQPQHF. CDR3 coding DNA: TGCAGTGGGACTCGGGCCAATAGCAATCAGCCCCAGCATTTT.

This clonotype has only one observation. V gene TRBV7-8 combines with J gene TRBJ1-2; perhaps TRBD1 as D (5 bases). V dropped 5 bases and J dropped 4 bases, with 14 bases sitting between them. CDR3 size: 14 residues. CDR1 is SGHVS, CDR2 FQNEAQ, per germline. CDR3 amino acids: CASSPRRGGYGYTF. CDR3 bases: TGTGCCAGCAGCCCTAGACGGGGGGGCTATGGCTACACCTTC.

The chain couples TRBV6-5 to TRBJ1-1, with a possible D match to TRBD1 (5 bases). The V gene lost 3 bases and the J gene lost 7 bases, with 15 bases spanning the gap. This CDR3 has 14 amino acids. Germline-derived CDR1 and CDR2 are MNHEY and SVGAGI. CDR3 DNA: TGTGCCAGCAGTTATGCGGGGCTAGGAGGTGAAGCTTTCTTT. Translation: CASSYAGLGGEAFF.

The chain has TRBV29-1 and TRBJ2-1, with 7 positions matching TRBD2. Germline CDR1 SQVTM, CDR2 ANQGSEA. The CDR3 loop spans 16 amino acids. With V trimmed by 4 bases and J by 6 bases, 15 bases remained unmatched. CDR3 loop: CSVGLFGREWGNEQFF. Written as DNA, the CDR3 is TGCAGCGTTGGCCTCTTCGGGCGGGAGTGGGGCAATGAGCAGTTCTTC.

The V gene is TRBV12-3 or TRBV12-4, the J gene TRBJ2-7, with a tentative D call TRBD1 (7 bases). The germline V and J ends were trimmed by 3 bases and 9 bases, with 12 bases remaining between them. The CDR3 has 12 residues. In DNA form, the CDR3 reads TGTGCCAGCAGTTTTTACAGGGGAGGGCAGTACTTC. Translation gives CASSFYRGGQYF.

The V and J genes are TRBV7-6 and TRBJ2-3; the match to TRBD2 covers 9 bases. Per germline, CDR1 SGHVS and CDR2 FNYEAQ. V trimming: 3 bases; J trimming: 2 bases; junction bases outside the gene matches: 6. This CDR3 is built from 16 residues. As DNA, the CDR3 is TGTGCCAGCAGCTTCACTAGCGGGTCGGCCACAGATACGCAGTATTTT. Residues: CASSFTSGSATDTQYF.

The J gene is TRBJ1-1, the V gene TRBV5-1, with 11 bases identical to TRBD1. The V gene's germline CDR1 is SGHRS and CDR2 YFSETQ. The CDR3 length is 18 residues. The V gene end was trimmed by 0 bases and the J gene end by 6 bases; junction bases not matched to a gene: 13. DNA for the CDR3: TGCGCCAGCAGCTTGGTTATTCGGACAGGGGGCGGGTTAGCTGAAGCTTTCTTT. Protein product: CASSLVIRTGGGLAEAFF.

The chain has TRBV7-2 and TRBJ2-7; 9 bases are shared with TRBD2. This CDR3 contains 13 residues. The trim removed 7 bases at V and 9 bases at J, leaving 10 bases unmatched. The germline V gene has CDR1 SGHTA and CDR2 FQGNSA. CDR3 sequence reads: CASTLAGPRVQYF. CDR3 bases: TGTGCCAGCACCCTAGCGGGGCCACGGGTGCAGTACTTC. The variable domain in full, with the rest retrieved from reference TRBV7-2 and TRBJ2-7, is GAGVSQSPSNKVTEKGKDVELRCDPISGHTALYWYRQSLGQGLEFLIYFQGNSAPDKSGLPSDRFSAERTGGSVSTLTIQRTQQEDSAVYLCASTLAGPRVQYFGPGTRLTVT.

The V and J genes are TRBV6-6 and TRBJ2-1, with TRBD2 matching 10 bases. The CDR3 length is 16 residues. V shed 6 bases and J 4 bases; nucleotides not matched to a gene: 9. In germline, CDR1 is MNHNY, CDR2 SVGAGI (reference sequence). CDR3 residues: CASSPRVAGGYNEQFF. The CDR3 DNA follows: TGTGCCAGCAGCCCCCGAGTAGCGGGGGGTTACAATGAGCAGTTCTTC.

This chain uses TRBV30 with TRBJ1-2; 9 bases agree with TRBD1. V trimming: 0 bases; J trimming: 5 bases; junction bases outside the gene matches: 7. This CDR3 spans 15 amino acids. The germline CDR1 and CDR2 sequences are GTSNPN and SVGIG (reference sequence). DNA for the CDR3: TGTGCCTGGAGTGTTGAGGACAGGGGACATTATGGCTACACCTTC. This codes for CAWSVEDRGHYGYTF.

The chain links TRBV15 to TRBJ2-3; D is perhaps TRBD1 or TRBD2 (5 bases each). V was shortened by 1 base and J by 1 base, with 6 bases between the two germline ends. The CDR3 contains 14 residues. Germline V gene lookup returns CDR1 LNHNV and CDR2 YYDKDF (reference sequence). DNA for the CDR3: TGTGCCACCAGCAGAGCGGGACGCACAGATACGCAGTATTTT. This gives the protein CATSRAGRTDTQYF. Variable domain in full (rest from reference TRBV15 and TRBJ2-3): DAMVIQNPRYQVTQFGKPVTLSCSQTLNHNVMYWYQQKSSQAPKLLFHYYDKDFNNEADTPDNFQSRRPNTSFCFLDIRSPGLGDTAMYLCATSRAGRTDTQYFGPGTRLTVL.